This is a list of T cell receptor beta chains from one sample in a study of blood T cells in healthy people across ages. A single record per CDR3 protein comes from TCRdb applying MiXCR to the 5' RACE reads. The data contain 800,000 to 950,000 distinct CDR3 sequences, approximately 32% of them singletons. The sample was also linked to a second study, of T cells of mothers and their children.

Sequenced material: blood. These TCRs come from a woman in her 40s in good health. CDR3s include the opening cysteine and the closing phenylalanine or tryptophan. Each record gives: J gene, V gene, D gene, clone size, CDR3 protein, CDR3 DNA. A D gene is named only where the DNA matches it firmly. Clone sizes are given selectively: once, few, many, or a class where the clone is expanded.

j_gene: TRBJ1-6
v_gene: TRBV5-1
d_gene: TRBD1
abundance: NA
CDR3aa: CASSLTGTGGESPLHF
CDR3nt: TGCGCCAGCAGCTTAACCGGGACAGGGGGGGAGTCACCCCTCCACTTT

j_gene: TRBJ2-7
v_gene: TRBV5-4
d_gene: NA
abundance: NA
CDR3aa: CASSLPGAADYEQYF
CDR3nt: TGTGCCAGCAGCTTACCAGGGGCGGCGGACTACGAGCAGTACTTC

j_gene: TRBJ2-1
v_gene: TRBV20-1
d_gene: NA
abundance: few
CDR3aa: CSARGYSYNEQFF
CDR3nt: TGCAGTGCTAGGGGGTACAGCTACAATGAGCAGTTCTTC

j_gene: TRBJ2-6
v_gene: TRBV20-1
d_gene: TRBD1
abundance: NA
CDR3aa: CSAPQGAAGANVLTF
CDR3nt: TGCAGTGCTCCCCAGGGGGCAGCTGGGGCCAACGTCCTGACTTTC

j_gene: TRBJ2-7
v_gene: TRBV27
d_gene: NA
abundance: NA
CDR3aa: CASEAGARASYEQYF
CDR3nt: TGTGCCAGCGAGGCGGGGGCCCGTGCTTCCTACGAGCAGTACTTC

j_gene: TRBJ2-3
v_gene: TRBV20-1
d_gene: NA
abundance: few
CDR3aa: CSVPSRYTDTQYF
CDR3nt: TGCAGTGTCCCCAGCAGATACACAGATACGCAGTATTTT

j_gene: TRBJ1-5
v_gene: TRBV20-1
d_gene: TRBD1
abundance: once
CDR3aa: CSAIGTANQPQHF
CDR3nt: TGCAGTGCTATAGGGACAGCGAATCAGCCCCAGCATTTT

j_gene: TRBJ2-6
v_gene: TRBV7-3
d_gene: NA
abundance: many
CDR3aa: CASSPIQGSGANVLTF
CDR3nt: TGTGCCAGCAGCCCGATACAGGGCTCTGGGGCCAACGTCCTGACTTTC

j_gene: TRBJ2-7
v_gene: TRBV6-1
d_gene: NA
abundance: NA
CDR3aa: CASSVSGSPYEQYF
CDR3nt: TGTGCCAGCAGTGTTAGCGGATCACCCTACGAGCAGTACTTC

j_gene: TRBJ2-4
v_gene: TRBV28
d_gene: TRBD1
abundance: NA
CDR3aa: CASSLTPGQGSENIQYF
CDR3nt: TGTGCCAGCAGTTTAACCCCGGGACAGGGGTCTGAAAACATTCAGTACTTC

j_gene: TRBJ1-2
v_gene: TRBV28
d_gene: NA
abundance: NA
CDR3aa: CASSFSYGCTF
CDR3nt: TGTGCCAGCAGTTTTAGCTATGGCTGCACCTTC

j_gene: TRBJ2-7
v_gene: TRBV2
d_gene: NA
abundance: few
CDR3aa: CASSEVLHYEQYF
CDR3nt: TGTGCCAGCAGTGAGGTACTACACTACGAGCAGTACTTC

j_gene: TRBJ1-1
v_gene: TRBV9
d_gene: NA
abundance: NA
CDR3aa: CAFLRTEAFF
CDR3nt: TGTGCCTTTCTTCGGACTGAAGCTTTCTTT

j_gene: TRBJ1-2
v_gene: TRBV5-1
d_gene: TRBD1
abundance: few
CDR3aa: CASSTQGFGGYTF
CDR3nt: TGCGCCAGCAGCACACAGGGGTTCGGAGGCTACACCTTC

j_gene: TRBJ1-5
v_gene: TRBV2
d_gene: NA
abundance: few
CDR3aa: CASKADNSNQPQHF
CDR3nt: TGTGCCAGCAAAGCCGACAACAGCAATCAGCCCCAGCATTTT

j_gene: TRBJ2-7
v_gene: TRBV10-2
d_gene: NA
abundance: NA
CDR3aa: CASTSFTSSYEQYF
CDR3nt: TGCGCCAGCACCAGCTTTACTAGCAGCTACGAGCAGTACTTC

j_gene: TRBJ2-7
v_gene: TRBV15
d_gene: NA
abundance: few
CDR3aa: CATSRDHTGRDEQYF
CDR3nt: TGTGCCACCAGCAGAGATCATACAGGGAGGGACGAGCAGTACTTC

j_gene: TRBJ1-2
v_gene: TRBV12-3/TRBV12-4
d_gene: TRBD1
abundance: few
CDR3aa: CASSWDRATYSYGYTF
CDR3nt: TGTGCCAGCAGTTGGGACAGGGCTACCTACTCCTATGGCTACACCTTC

j_gene: TRBJ2-7
v_gene: TRBV29-1
d_gene: TRBD1
abundance: few
CDR3aa: CSAVGQVSSEQYF
CDR3nt: TGCAGCGCCGTAGGACAGGTCTCGAGCGAGCAGTACTTC

j_gene: TRBJ2-7
v_gene: TRBV18
d_gene: TRBD1
abundance: few
CDR3aa: CASSQDRGYPYEQYF
CDR3nt: TGTGCCAGCTCACAAGACAGGGGCTACCCCTACGAGCAGTACTTC

j_gene: TRBJ1-5
v_gene: TRBV15
d_gene: NA
abundance: NA
CDR3aa: CATSRGGSRGDRPQHF
CDR3nt: TGTGCCACCAGCAGAGGGGGGAGCCGGGGCGATCGGCCCCAGCATTTT

j_gene: TRBJ2-1
v_gene: TRBV4-3
d_gene: NA
abundance: NA
CDR3aa: CASSQGTGNEQFF
CDR3nt: TGCGCCAGCAGCCAAGGAACCGGGAATGAGCAGTTCTTC

j_gene: TRBJ1-1
v_gene: TRBV7-2
d_gene: NA
abundance: once
CDR3aa: CASSLGGDRMNTEAFF
CDR3nt: TGTGCCAGCAGCTTAGGAGGCGACCGAATGAACACTGAAGCTTTCTTT

j_gene: TRBJ1-1
v_gene: TRBV19
d_gene: NA
abundance: NA
CDR3aa: CASSINEAPEAFF
CDR3nt: TGTGCCAGTAGTATCAACGAGGCCCCTGAAGCTTTCTTT

j_gene: TRBJ1-2
v_gene: TRBV5-6
d_gene: NA
abundance: few
CDR3aa: CASSLEVKYGYTF
CDR3nt: TGTGCCAGCAGCTTGGAGGTAAAATATGGCTACACCTTC

j_gene: TRBJ2-3
v_gene: TRBV7-2
d_gene: TRBD2
abundance: few
CDR3aa: CASSPYGGALSEWTDTQYF
CDR3nt: TGTGCCAGCAGCCCGTACGGGGGGGCCTTGTCTGAGTGGACAGATACGCAGTATTTT

j_gene: TRBJ2-1
v_gene: TRBV12-3/TRBV12-4
d_gene: TRBD2
abundance: NA
CDR3aa: CASSPGRAETYNEQFF
CDR3nt: TGTGCCAGCAGTCCCGGGAGGGCGGAAACCTACAATGAGCAGTTCTTC

j_gene: TRBJ2-1
v_gene: TRBV12-3/TRBV12-4
d_gene: TRBD2
abundance: NA
CDR3aa: CASSPGTSGGSNEQFF
CDR3nt: TGTGCCAGCAGTCCTGGGACTAGCGGGGGGTCTAATGAGCAGTTCTTC

j_gene: TRBJ2-5
v_gene: TRBV5-1
d_gene: NA
abundance: NA
CDR3aa: CASSRFGGYEQYF
CDR3nt: TGCGCCAGCAGCCGATTTGGGGGATATGAGCAGTACTTC

j_gene: TRBJ2-1
v_gene: TRBV5-1
d_gene: NA
abundance: NA
CDR3aa: CASSSQGTSNEQFF
CDR3nt: TGCGCCAGCAGCTCCCAGGGGACAAGCAATGAGCAGTTCTTC

j_gene: TRBJ2-3
v_gene: TRBV7-6
d_gene: NA
abundance: many
CDR3aa: CASSLEGLAYGTDTQYF
CDR3nt: TGTGCCAGCAGCTTAGAGGGGCTAGCTTATGGCACAGATACGCAGTATTTT

j_gene: TRBJ1-5
v_gene: TRBV30
d_gene: NA
abundance: NA
CDR3aa: CAWSVAEGQPQHF
CDR3nt: TGTGCCTGGAGTGTAGCGGAGGGACAGCCCCAGCATTTT

j_gene: TRBJ1-2
v_gene: TRBV5-1
d_gene: NA
abundance: NA
CDR3aa: CASRDDNYGYTF
CDR3nt: TGCGCCAGCAGGGACGATAACTATGGCTACACCTTC

j_gene: TRBJ2-7
v_gene: TRBV20-1
d_gene: NA
abundance: many
CDR3aa: CSATTDRNYEQYF
CDR3nt: TGCAGTGCCACGACAGACAGAAACTACGAGCAGTACTTC

j_gene: TRBJ2-3
v_gene: TRBV29-1
d_gene: NA
abundance: many
CDR3aa: CSVDPYVDTQYF
CDR3nt: TGCAGCGTTGACCCGTACGTCGATACGCAGTATTTT

j_gene: TRBJ2-5
v_gene: TRBV29-1
d_gene: TRBD2
abundance: few
CDR3aa: CSVGGNGPTSGVETQYF
CDR3nt: TGCAGCGTTGGGGGCAACGGTCCGACTAGCGGGGTTGAGACCCAGTACTTC

j_gene: TRBJ1-2
v_gene: TRBV5-5
d_gene: NA
abundance: NA
CDR3aa: CASSLGRGQGPLNYGYTF
CDR3nt: TGTGCCAGCAGCTTGGGACGAGGCCAGGGGCCTTTAAACTATGGCTACACCTTC

j_gene: TRBJ2-6
v_gene: TRBV27
d_gene: NA
abundance: few
CDR3aa: CASSSKGANVLTF
CDR3nt: TGTGCCAGCAGCTCCAAGGGGGCCAACGTCCTGACTTTC

j_gene: TRBJ2-1
v_gene: TRBV7-7
d_gene: TRBD1
abundance: few
CDR3aa: CASSLRAGTGAYNEQFF
CDR3nt: TGTGCTAGCAGCTTAAGAGCCGGGACAGGGGCTTACAATGAGCAGTTCTTC

j_gene: TRBJ2-7
v_gene: TRBV6-5
d_gene: NA
abundance: once
CDR3aa: CASSYSGVSSYNEQYF
CDR3nt: TGTGCCAGCAGTTACTCGGGGGTTAGCTCCTACAATGAGCAGTACTTC